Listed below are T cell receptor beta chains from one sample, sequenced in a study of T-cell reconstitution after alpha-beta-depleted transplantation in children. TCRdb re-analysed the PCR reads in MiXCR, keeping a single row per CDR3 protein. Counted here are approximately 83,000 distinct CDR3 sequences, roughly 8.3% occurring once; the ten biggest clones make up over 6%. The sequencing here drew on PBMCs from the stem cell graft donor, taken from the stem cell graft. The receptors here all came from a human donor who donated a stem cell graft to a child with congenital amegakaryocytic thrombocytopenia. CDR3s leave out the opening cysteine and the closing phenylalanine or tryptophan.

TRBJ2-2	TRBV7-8	ASSLGQYRTNTGELF
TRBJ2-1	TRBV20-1	SGDREPYNEQF
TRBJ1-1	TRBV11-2	ASSFDTGNTEAF
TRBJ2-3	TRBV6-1	ASSLSGGLIDTQY
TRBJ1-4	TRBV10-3	AISEEQWNEKLF
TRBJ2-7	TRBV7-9	ASSLDGTPYEQY
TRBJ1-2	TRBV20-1	SAEPQGGQTSYGYT
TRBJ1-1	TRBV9	ASGDNMNTEAF
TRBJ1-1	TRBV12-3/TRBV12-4	ASVLNTEAF
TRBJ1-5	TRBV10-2	ASSLSFNQPQH
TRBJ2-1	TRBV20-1	SAARRTSGRARPSDNNEQF
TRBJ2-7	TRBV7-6	ASSPAVGRDEQY
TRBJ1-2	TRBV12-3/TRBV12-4	ASSRDRGRLGYGYT
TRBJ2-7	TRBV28	ASSVSQGLGSSYEQY
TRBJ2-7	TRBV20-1	SARLAGRYEQY
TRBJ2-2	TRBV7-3	ASSVSGTSTGELF
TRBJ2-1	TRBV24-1	ATSDFETGDNEQF
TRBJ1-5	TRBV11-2	ASSLEGSGPQH
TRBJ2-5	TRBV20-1	SARQSLLGTEETQY
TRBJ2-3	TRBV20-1	SARGVGLAYTDTQY
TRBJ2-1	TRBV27	ASSRGGTSYNEQF
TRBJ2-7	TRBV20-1	SARSPTYEQY
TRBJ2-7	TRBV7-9	ASSLERGRHYEQY
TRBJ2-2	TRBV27	ASSPSRQGWYTGELF
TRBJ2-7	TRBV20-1	SARMTSSYEQY
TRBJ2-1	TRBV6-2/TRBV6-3	ASSYGLAGLNEQF
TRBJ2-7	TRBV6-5	ASSYSLALSYEQY
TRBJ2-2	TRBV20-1	SARLSSNTGELF
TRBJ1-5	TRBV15	ATSRGGDQPQH
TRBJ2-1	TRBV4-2	ASSPTGGLGNEQF
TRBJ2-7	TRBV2	ASISAEFSLEQY
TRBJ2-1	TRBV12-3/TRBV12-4	ASTQLAGGPGNEQF
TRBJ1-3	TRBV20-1	SARDFRQGSSGNTIY